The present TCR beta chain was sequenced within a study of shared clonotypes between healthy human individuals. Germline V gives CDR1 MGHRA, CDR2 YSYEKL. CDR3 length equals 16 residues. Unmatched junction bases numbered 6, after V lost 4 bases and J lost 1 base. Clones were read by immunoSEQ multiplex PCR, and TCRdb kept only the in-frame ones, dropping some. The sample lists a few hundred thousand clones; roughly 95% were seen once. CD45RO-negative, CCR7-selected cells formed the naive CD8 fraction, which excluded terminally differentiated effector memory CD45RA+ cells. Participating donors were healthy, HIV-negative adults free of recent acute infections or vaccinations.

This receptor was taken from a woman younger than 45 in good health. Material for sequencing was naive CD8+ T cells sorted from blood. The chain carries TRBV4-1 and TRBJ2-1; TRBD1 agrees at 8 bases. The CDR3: CASSRADRGSYNEQFF. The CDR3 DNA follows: TGCGCCAGCAGCCGAGCCGACAGGGGTTCCTACAATGAGCAGTTCTTC.